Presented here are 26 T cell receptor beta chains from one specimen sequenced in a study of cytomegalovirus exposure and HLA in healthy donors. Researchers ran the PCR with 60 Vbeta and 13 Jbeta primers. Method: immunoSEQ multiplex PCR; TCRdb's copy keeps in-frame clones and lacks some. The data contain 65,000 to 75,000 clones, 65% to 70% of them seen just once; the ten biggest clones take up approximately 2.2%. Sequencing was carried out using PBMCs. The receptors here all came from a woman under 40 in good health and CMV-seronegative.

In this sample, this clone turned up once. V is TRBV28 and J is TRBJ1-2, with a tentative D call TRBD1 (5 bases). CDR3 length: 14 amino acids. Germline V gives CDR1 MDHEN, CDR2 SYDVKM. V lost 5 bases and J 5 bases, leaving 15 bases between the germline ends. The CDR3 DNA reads TGTGCCAGCAGTCTGTCGGTAGGGGCATATGGCTACACCTTC. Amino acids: CASSLSVGAYGYTF.

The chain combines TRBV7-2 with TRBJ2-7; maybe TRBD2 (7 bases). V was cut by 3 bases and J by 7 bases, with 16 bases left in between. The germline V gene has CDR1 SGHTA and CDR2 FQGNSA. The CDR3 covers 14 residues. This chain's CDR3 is CASSLSAGAGEQYF. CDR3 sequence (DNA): TGTGCCAGCAGCTTGAGTGCGGGGGCCGGGGAGCAGTACTTC.

The CDR3 here is CAWTVGGGYTF. The DNA for the CDR3 is TGTGCCTGGACGGTGGGGGGGGGCTACACCTTC. This chain links TRBV30 with TRBJ1-2, with a possible D match to TRBD1 (5 bases). The CDR3 has 11 residues. V lost 4 bases to trimming and J lost 8 bases, with 11 bases between them. Germline V gives CDR1 GTSNPN, CDR2 SVGIG (reference sequence).

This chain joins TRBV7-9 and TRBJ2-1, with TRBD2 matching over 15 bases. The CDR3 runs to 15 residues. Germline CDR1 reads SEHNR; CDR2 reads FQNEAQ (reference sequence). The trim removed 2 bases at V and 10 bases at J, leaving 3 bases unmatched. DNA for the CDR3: TGTGCCAGCAGCTTATGGACTAGCGGGGGGGAAGAGCAGTTCTTC. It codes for CASSLWTSGGEEQFF. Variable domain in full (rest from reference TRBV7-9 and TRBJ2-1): DTGVSQNPRHKITKRGQNVTFRCDPISEHNRLYWYRQTLGQGPEFLTYFQNEAQLEKSRLLSDRFSAERPKGSFSTLEIQRTEQGDSAMYLCASSLWTSGGEEQFFGPGTRLTVL.

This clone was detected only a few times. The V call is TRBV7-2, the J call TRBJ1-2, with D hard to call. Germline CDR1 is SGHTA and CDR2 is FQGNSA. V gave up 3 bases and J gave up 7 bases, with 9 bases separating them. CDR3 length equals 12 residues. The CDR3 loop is CASSFGRGGYTF. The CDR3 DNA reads TGTGCCAGCAGCTTTGGACGGGGTGGCTACACCTTC.

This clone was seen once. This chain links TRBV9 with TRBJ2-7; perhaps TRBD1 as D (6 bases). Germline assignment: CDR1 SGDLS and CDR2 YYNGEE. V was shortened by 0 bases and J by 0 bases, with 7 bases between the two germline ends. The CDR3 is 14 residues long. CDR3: CASSVADSSYEQYF. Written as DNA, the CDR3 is TGTGCCAGCAGCGTAGCGGACAGCTCCTACGAGCAGTACTTC.

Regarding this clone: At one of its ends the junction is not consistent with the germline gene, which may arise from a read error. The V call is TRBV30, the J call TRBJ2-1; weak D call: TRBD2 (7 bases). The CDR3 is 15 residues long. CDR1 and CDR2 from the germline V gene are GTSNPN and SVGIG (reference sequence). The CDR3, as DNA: TGTGCCTGGAGTAAGTTGGCGGGGGCCTACAGTGAGCAGTTCTTC. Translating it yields CAWSKLAGAYSEQFF.

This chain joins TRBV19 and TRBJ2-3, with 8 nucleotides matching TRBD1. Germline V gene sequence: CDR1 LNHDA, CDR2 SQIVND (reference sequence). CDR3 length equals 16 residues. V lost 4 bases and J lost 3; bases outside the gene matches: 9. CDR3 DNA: TGTGCCAGTAGTAAAAACAGGGGGAAAGTTACAGATACGCAGTATTTT. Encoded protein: CASSKNRGKVTDTQYF.

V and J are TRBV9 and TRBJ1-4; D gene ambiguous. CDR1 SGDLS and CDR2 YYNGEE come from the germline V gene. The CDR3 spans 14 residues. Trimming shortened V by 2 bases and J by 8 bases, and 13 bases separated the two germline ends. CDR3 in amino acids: CASSVGVFNEKLFF. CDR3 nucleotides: TGTGCCAGCAGCGTCGGGGTATTCAACGAAAAACTGTTTTTT. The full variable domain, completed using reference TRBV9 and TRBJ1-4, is DSGVTQTPKHLITATGQRVTLRCSPRSGDLSVYWYQQSLDQGLQFLIQYYNGEERAKGNILERFSAQQFPDLHSELNLSSLELGDSALYFCASSVGVFNEKLFFGSGTQLSVL.

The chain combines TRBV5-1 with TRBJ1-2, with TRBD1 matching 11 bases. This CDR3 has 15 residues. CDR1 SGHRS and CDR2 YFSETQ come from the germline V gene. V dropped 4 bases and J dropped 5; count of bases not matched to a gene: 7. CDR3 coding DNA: TGCGCCAGCAGCACCGGGACAGGGGGTTTTTATGGCTACACCTTC. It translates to CASSTGTGGFYGYTF.

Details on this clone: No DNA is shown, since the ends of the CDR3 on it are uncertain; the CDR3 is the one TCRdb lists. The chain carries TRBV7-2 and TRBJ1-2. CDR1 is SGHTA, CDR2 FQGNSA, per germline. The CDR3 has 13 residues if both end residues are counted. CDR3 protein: CASSPRGWAGGSF.

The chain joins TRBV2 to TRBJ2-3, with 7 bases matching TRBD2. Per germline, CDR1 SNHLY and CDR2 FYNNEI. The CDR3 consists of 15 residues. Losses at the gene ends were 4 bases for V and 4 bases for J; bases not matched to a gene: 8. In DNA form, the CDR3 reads TGTGCCAGCAGTGCCAACAGCGGGGTGTCAGATACGCAGTATTTT. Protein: CASSANSGVSDTQYF. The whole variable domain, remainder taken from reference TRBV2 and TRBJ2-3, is EPEVTQTPSHQVTQMGQEVILRCVPISNHLYFYWYRQILGQKVEFLVSFYNNEISEKSEIFDDQFSVERPDGSNFTLKIRSTKLEDSAMYFCASSANSGVSDTQYFGPGTRLTVL.

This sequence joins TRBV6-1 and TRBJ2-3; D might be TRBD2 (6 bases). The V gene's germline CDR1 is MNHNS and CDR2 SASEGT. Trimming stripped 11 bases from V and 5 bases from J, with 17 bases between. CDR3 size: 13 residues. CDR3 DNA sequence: TGTGCCGCAAGACTCTCCGGGGGAGATACGCAGTATTTT. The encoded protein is CAARLSGGDTQYF.

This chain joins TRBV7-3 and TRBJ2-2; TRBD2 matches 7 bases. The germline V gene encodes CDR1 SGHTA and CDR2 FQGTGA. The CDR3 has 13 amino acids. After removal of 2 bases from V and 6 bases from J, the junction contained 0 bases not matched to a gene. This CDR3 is CASSLGGAGELFF. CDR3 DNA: TGTGCCAGCAGCTTAGGGGGGGCCGGGGAGCTGTTTTTT.

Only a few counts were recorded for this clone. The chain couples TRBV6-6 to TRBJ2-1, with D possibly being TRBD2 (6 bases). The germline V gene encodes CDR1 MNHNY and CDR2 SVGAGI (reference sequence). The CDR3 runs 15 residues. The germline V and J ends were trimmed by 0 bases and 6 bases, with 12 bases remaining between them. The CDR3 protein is CASSYSGTLINEQFF. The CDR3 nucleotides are TGTGCCAGCAGTTACTCCGGGACTCTCATCAATGAGCAGTTCTTC.

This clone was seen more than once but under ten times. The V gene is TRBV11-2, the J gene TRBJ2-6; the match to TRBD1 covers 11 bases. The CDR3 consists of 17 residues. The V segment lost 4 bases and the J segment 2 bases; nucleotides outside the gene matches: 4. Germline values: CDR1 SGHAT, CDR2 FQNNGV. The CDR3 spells CASSSGQGVPGANVLTF. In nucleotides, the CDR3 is TGTGCCAGCAGCTCGGGACAGGGGGTCCCTGGGGCCAACGTCCTGACTTTC.

CDR3 sequence reads: CASSFQGIGNQPQHF. The CDR3 DNA reads TGTGCCAGCAGTTTCCAGGGGATCGGCAATCAGCCCCAGCATTTT. This chain uses TRBV27 with TRBJ1-5; TRBD1 is a possible D gene (6 bases). The V end was cut by 3 bases, the J end by 2 bases, with 11 bases between. This CDR3 has 15 amino acids. Germline values: CDR1 MNHEY, CDR2 SMNVEV (reference sequence).

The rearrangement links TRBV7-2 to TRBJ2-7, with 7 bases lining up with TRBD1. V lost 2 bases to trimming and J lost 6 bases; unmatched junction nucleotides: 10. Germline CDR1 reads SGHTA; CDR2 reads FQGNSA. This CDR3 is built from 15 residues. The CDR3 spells CASSLFTGVSREQYF. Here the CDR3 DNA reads TGTGCCAGCAGCTTATTCACAGGGGTGTCTCGCGAGCAGTACTTC.

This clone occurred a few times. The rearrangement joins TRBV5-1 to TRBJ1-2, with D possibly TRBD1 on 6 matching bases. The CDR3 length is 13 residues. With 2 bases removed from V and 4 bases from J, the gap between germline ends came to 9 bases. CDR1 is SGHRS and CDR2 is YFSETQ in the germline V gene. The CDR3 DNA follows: TGCGCCAGCAGCTTTCCAGGGGCCTATGGCTACACCTTC. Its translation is CASSFPGAYGYTF.

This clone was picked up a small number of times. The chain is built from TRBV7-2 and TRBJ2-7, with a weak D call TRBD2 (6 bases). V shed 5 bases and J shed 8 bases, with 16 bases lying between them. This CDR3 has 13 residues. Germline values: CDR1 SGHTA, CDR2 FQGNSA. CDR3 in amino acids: CASSPEWRGQQYF. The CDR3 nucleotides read TGTGCCAGCAGCCCCGAGTGGCGGGGTCAGCAGTACTTC. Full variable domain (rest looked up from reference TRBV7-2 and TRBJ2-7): GAGVSQSPSNKVTEKGKDVELRCDPISGHTALYWYRQSLGQGLEFLIYFQGNSAPDKSGLPSDRFSAERTGGSVSTLTIQRTQQEDSAVYLCASSPEWRGQQYFGPGTRLTVT.

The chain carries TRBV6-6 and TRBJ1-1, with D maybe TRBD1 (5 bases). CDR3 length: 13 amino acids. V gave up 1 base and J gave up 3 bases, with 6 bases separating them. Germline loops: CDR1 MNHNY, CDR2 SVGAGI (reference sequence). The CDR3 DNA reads TGTGCCAGCAGTTACTTAGGGGACACTGAAGCTTTCTTT. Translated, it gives CASSYLGDTEAFF.

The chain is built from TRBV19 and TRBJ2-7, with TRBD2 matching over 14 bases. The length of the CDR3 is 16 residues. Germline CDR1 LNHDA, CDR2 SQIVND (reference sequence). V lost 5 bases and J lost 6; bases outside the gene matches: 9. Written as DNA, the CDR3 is TGTGCCAGTAGTGTAATGGGACTAGCGGGGGCCGGCGAGCAGTACTTC. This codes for CASSVMGLAGAGEQYF.

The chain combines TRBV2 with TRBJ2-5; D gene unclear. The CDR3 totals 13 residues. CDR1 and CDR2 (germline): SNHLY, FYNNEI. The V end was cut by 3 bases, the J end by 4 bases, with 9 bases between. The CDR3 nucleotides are TGTGCCAGCAGTGATTTCACAGTAGAGACCCAGTACTTC. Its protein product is CASSDFTVETQYF.

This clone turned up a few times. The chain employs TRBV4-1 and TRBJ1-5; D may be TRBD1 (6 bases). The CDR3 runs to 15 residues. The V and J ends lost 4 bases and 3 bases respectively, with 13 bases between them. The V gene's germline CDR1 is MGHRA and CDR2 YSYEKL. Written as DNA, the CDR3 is TGCGCCAGCAGCCGGAATGACAGGCACAATCAGCCCCAGCATTTT. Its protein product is CASSRNDRHNQPQHF.

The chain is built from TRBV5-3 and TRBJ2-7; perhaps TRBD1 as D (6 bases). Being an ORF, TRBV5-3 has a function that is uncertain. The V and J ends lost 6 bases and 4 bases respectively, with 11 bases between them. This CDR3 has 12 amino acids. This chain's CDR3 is CARTPGVYEQYF. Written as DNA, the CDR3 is TGTGCCAGAACTCCAGGGGTGTACGAGCAGTACTTC.

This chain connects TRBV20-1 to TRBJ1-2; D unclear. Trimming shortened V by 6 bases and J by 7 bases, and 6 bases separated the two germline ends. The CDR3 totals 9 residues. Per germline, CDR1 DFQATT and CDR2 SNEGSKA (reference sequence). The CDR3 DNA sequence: TGCAGTGCAGCCACTGGCTACACCTTC. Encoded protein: CSAATGYTF.